The 32 T cell receptor beta chains given below trace back to one sample, sequenced in a study of siplizumab effects on memory and regulatory T cells. TCRdb's table, derived via immunoSEQ multiplex PCR, lists solely in-frame clones and lacks some. The table lists some 120,000 clones, about 94% of them singletons. The sample comprised non-Treg CD4+ T cells sorted from blood. These receptors were collected from a human donor in good health.

This clone was detected once. The chain employs TRBV21-1 and TRBJ2-7; TRBD1, the D gene given by the table, was not confirmed from the DNA. TRBV21-1 is annotated as a pseudogene. The CDR3 has 19 residues. The CDR3 bases are TGTGCCAGCAGCGCGTCCCCTCGAATGGGCAGAACAGGGGTTTGCGAGCAGTACTTC. Protein product: CASSASPRMGRTGVCEQYF.

As DNA, the CDR3 is TGTGCCAGTAGTATACAAGGACCCGGGACAGGGGACTTTAGAGCCAAAAACATTCAGTACTTC. This codes for CASSIQGPGTGDFRAKNIQYF. V usage is TRBV19 and J usage is TRBJ2-4; 10 bases align to TRBD1. The CDR3 is 21 residues long. After removal of 2 bases from V and 0 bases from J, the junction contained 16 bases not matched to a gene. Germline lookup yields CDR1 LNHDA and CDR2 SQIVND (reference sequence).

This sequence joins TRBV7-3 and TRBJ1-2, with D possibly TRBD1 on 5 matching bases. The germline gives CDR1 SGHTA, CDR2 FQGTGA. CDR3 length equals 14 residues. V lost 1 base, J lost 8 bases, and 14 bases lay in between. The CDR3 region has the DNA TGTGCCAGCAGCTTAATGGAGGGGAACGGCGGCTACACCTTC. Translation gives CASSLMEGNGGYTF.

This rearrangement joins TRBV28 to TRBJ2-7; D is undetermined. The CDR3 extends over 12 amino acids. The germline V gene has CDR1 MDHEN and CDR2 SYDVKM. The V and J ends lost 5 bases and 6 bases respectively, with 11 bases between them. CDR3: CASSLSGPEQYF. The CDR3 DNA sequence: TGTGCCAGCAGTCTCTCTGGTCCCGAGCAGTACTTC.

The V gene is TRBV6-1, the J gene TRBJ1-2; no definite D call. Trimming took off 1 base at V and 4 bases at J, with 7 bases between the two ends. The germline V gene encodes CDR1 MNHNS and CDR2 SASEGT. There are 13 residues in the CDR3. As DNA, the CDR3 is TGTGCCAGCAGTGAAGAGAATTTCTATGGCTACACCTTC. It specifies CASSEENFYGYTF.

The chain is built from TRBV4-2 and TRBJ2-5; no clear D. The CDR3 has 16 residues. Trimming left V 2 bases short and J 5 bases short, with 18 bases between. The germline V gene has CDR1 LGHNA and CDR2 YNFKEQ. The CDR3 sequence: CASSQRFGPPQETQYF. DNA for the CDR3: TGTGCCAGCAGCCAACGCTTCGGACCTCCCCAGGAGACCCAGTACTTC.

The chain employs TRBV11-2 and TRBJ2-4; 7 nucleotides agree with TRBD1. V trimming: 4 bases; J trimming: 6 bases; junction bases outside the gene matches: 9. Looked up from germline, CDR1 is SGHAT and CDR2 is FQNNGV. This CDR3 comprises 15 residues. DNA for the CDR3: TGTGCCAGCAGCTACACGACAGGGAGCGTAAACATTCAGTACTTC. Translating it yields CASSYTTGSVNIQYF.

The chain has TRBV4-3 and TRBJ2-5, with D tentatively TRBD1 (6 bases). Judging by the DNA end, TRBJ2-7 fits better; the J call may be wrong. Germline-derived CDR1 and CDR2 are LGHNA and YSLEER. This CDR3 is built from 15 residues. The CDR3 loop is CASSLEMDSSYEQYF. The CDR3 DNA is TGCGCCAGCAGCCTGGAGATGGACAGCTCCTACGAGCAGTACTTC.

This rearrangement joins TRBV7-2 to TRBJ2-1; 8 bases agree with TRBD2. This CDR3 comprises 14 residues. The germline gives CDR1 SGHTA, CDR2 FQGNSA. The ends lost 7 bases at V and 3 bases at J; junction bases unmatched: 5. This CDR3 is CASTPGGVYNEQFF. The CDR3 coding sequence is TGTGCCAGCACCCCGGGAGGGGTCTACAATGAGCAGTTCTTC.

The J gene is TRBJ1-3, the V gene TRBV7-9; D remains unclear. V was shortened by 2 bases and J by 9 bases, with 8 bases between the two germline ends. The CDR3 contains 12 residues. The V gene's germline CDR1 is SEHNR and CDR2 FQNEAQ (reference sequence). In DNA form, the CDR3 reads TGTGCCAGCAGCTTATTAACGGGCACCATATATTTT. Translated: CASSLLTGTIYF.

This sequence joins TRBV6-6 and TRBJ2-5; unclear D gene. The J call could be wrong; TRBJ2-7 is a better fit for the DNA end. The CDR3 covers 12 residues. Germline loops: CDR1 MNHNY, CDR2 SVGAGI (reference sequence). The CDR3 here is CASSFAAYEQYF. The CDR3 bases are TGTGCCAGCAGTTTCGCCGCCTACGAGCAGTACTTC.

The V call is TRBV7-9, the J call TRBJ2-2; 7 positions match TRBD2. CDR1 is SEHNR, CDR2 FQNEAQ, per germline (reference sequence). The CDR3 has 15 residues. The trim removed 4 bases at V and 4 bases at J, leaving 6 bases unmatched. CDR3 sequence reads: CASSSGSGVTGELFF. Here the CDR3 DNA reads TGTGCCAGCAGCTCCGGGAGCGGGGTCACCGGGGAGCTGTTTTTT.

V is TRBV10-3 and J is TRBJ2-2; unclear D gene. CDR1 ENHRY and CDR2 SYGVKD come from the germline V gene. V shed 3 bases and J shed 6 bases, with 8 bases lying between them. CDR3 length: 13 residues. CDR3 loop: CAISDGGSGELFF. DNA for the CDR3: TGTGCCATCAGTGATGGTGGCTCCGGGGAGCTGTTTTTT.

The chain employs TRBV12-5 and TRBJ2-5; D may match TRBD1 or TRBD2 (5 bases each). Trimming took 6 bases from V and 1 from J, leaving 9 bases between them. This CDR3 is 13 amino acids long. The germline V gene has CDR1 LGHNT and CDR2 FRNRAP. The DNA for the CDR3 is TGTGCTAGTGGACCCGGGGCCCAAGAGACCCAGTACTTC. It is translated as CASGPGAQETQYF. Based on the CDR3 plus reference TRBV12-5 and TRBJ2-5, the full variable domain is DARVTQTPRHKVTEMGQEVTMRCQPILGHNTVFWYRQTMMQGLELLAYFRNRAPLDDSGMPKDRFSAEMPDATLATLKIQPSEPRDSAVYFCASGPGAQETQYFGPGTRLLVL.

The chain couples TRBV5-1 to TRBJ2-1; TRBD2 matches 11 bases. The trim removed 4 bases at V and 7 bases at J, leaving 13 bases unmatched. The CDR3 has 17 amino acids. Germline lookup yields CDR1 SGHRS and CDR2 YFSETQ. The CDR3 spells CASSTRVAGGPSNEQFF. CDR3 DNA: TGCGCCAGCAGCACGCGGGTAGCGGGGGGGCCTTCGAATGAGCAGTTCTTC.

The chain links TRBV4-3 to TRBJ2-3; D is unresolved. Germline V gives CDR1 LGHNA, CDR2 YSLEER. The CDR3 has 15 residues. Trimming cost V 0 bases and J 4 bases, with 11 bases left between them. This CDR3 is CASSQDPKVADTQYF. DNA for the CDR3: TGCGCCAGCAGCCAAGATCCTAAGGTGGCAGATACGCAGTATTTT.

This clone was recorded once. This chain links TRBV5-1 with TRBJ2-3, with TRBD1 identical over 9 bases. V lost 3 bases and J lost 7; bases outside the gene matches: 9. The CDR3 runs 15 residues. The V gene's germline CDR1 is SGHRS and CDR2 YFSETQ. The CDR3 nucleotides are TGCGCCAGCAGCTCGTCCCCGGGACAGGGAAATACGCAGTATTTT. Protein sequence: CASSSSPGQGNTQYF.

This sequence joins TRBV2 and TRBJ2-7; 9 nucleotides match TRBD2. This CDR3 has 17 residues. Unmatched junction bases numbered 13, after V lost 3 bases and J lost 4 bases. CDR1 SNHLY and CDR2 FYNNEI come from the germline V gene. The CDR3 DNA reads TGTGCCAGCAGTGACCCCGGACTAGCGACAAGGGGGTACGAGCAGTACTTC. Its protein is CASSDPGLATRGYEQYF.

The sample holds one count of this clone. V usage is TRBV4-1 and J usage is TRBJ2-5; D perhaps matches TRBD2 (7 bases). CDR1 and CDR2 from the germline V gene are MGHRA and YSYEKL. The ends were cut back, 0 bases at V and 5 bases at J, with 16 bases in the middle. CDR3 length: 16 amino acids. The CDR3 here is CASSQDVTGGGETQYF. The CDR3, as DNA: TGCGCCAGCAGCCAAGATGTCACGGGGGGCGGGGAGACCCAGTACTTC.

The V and J genes are TRBV6-5 and TRBJ1-5; D unclear. Trimming pared 10 bases from V and 9 bases from J, leaving 25 bases between. The germline V gene encodes CDR1 MNHEY and CDR2 SVGAGI. This CDR3 spans 15 amino acids. CDR3 in DNA: TGTGCCATACAGTCCCGGCAGGCGGGAGTTGGGCCCCAGCATTTT. Translated, it gives CAIQSRQAGVGPQHF.

CDR3 amino acids: CASSLRGAEAFF. CDR3 coding DNA: TGTGCCAGCAGCTTACGTGGGGCTGAAGCTTTCTTT. This chain joins TRBV7-2 and TRBJ1-1; D is unclear. This CDR3 spans 12 amino acids. V was shortened by 2 bases and J by 6 bases, with 7 bases between the two germline ends. Germline loops: CDR1 SGHTA, CDR2 FQGNSA.

This chain connects TRBV6-5 to TRBJ1-1, with D unresolved. Looked up from germline, CDR1 is MNHEY and CDR2 is SVGAGI. Trimming took 5 bases from V and 10 from J, leaving 14 bases between them. This CDR3 comprises 12 residues. The CDR3 region has the DNA TGTGCCAGCAGTGAACCTCCGTTAGTAGCTTTCTTT. Translated, it gives CASSEPPLVAFF.

This rearrangement joins TRBV5-6 to TRBJ1-5; D is perhaps TRBD1 (6 bases). Germline CDR1 is SGHDT and CDR2 is YYEEEE. Trimming cost V 4 bases and J 4 bases, with 15 bases left between them. This CDR3 region has 15 residues. The CDR3 DNA reads TGTGCCAGCAGCCAAACCGACAGGACTAATCAGCCCCAGCATTTT. It yields the protein CASSQTDRTNQPQHF.

CDR3 in DNA: TGCGCCAGCAGCCAAGATCAGGACTCTCGGAGATCACCCCTCCACTTT. The encoded protein is CASSQDQDSRRSPLHF. The V call is TRBV4-1, the J call TRBJ1-6; no reliable D call. The CDR3 is 16 amino acids. Trimming took off 0 bases at V and 10 bases at J, with 16 bases between the two ends. The germline CDR1 and CDR2 sequences are MGHRA and YSYEKL.

The chain couples TRBV6-5 to TRBJ2-5, with D possibly TRBD1 on 5 matching bases. Per the germline V gene, CDR1 is MNHEY and CDR2 is SVGAGI. The length of the CDR3 is 13 residues. Deletions cut 6 bases from V and 3 bases from J, with 11 bases between. CDR3 nucleotide sequence: TGTGCCAGCAGGGAGCCAGGGAAAGAGACCCAGTACTTC. This codes for CASREPGKETQYF.

The chain joins TRBV21-1 to TRBJ1-2; the tabulated D call, TRBD1, remains unverified against the DNA. TRBV21-1 is a pseudogene segment. The CDR3 is 21 residues long. Written as DNA, the CDR3 is TGTGCCAGCAGCAAAAGTCGTCGGGACAGGGGCCATGGACAACTAGTGCTTGGCTACACCTTC. Encoded protein: CASSKSRRDRGHGQLVLGYTF.

This clone has only one observation. Its ends do not fully match the called genes, so a read error is possible. The chain has TRBV9 and TRBJ2-3; D is unresolved. Germline V lookup: CDR1 SGDLS, CDR2 YYNGEE. CDR3 length equals 12 residues. CDR3 loop: CASSVRTDTQYF. DNA for the CDR3: TGCGCCAGCAGCGTAAGGACCGATACGCAGTATTTT.

The chain couples TRBV5-1 to TRBJ1-1, with D perhaps matching TRBD1 (6 bases). V was trimmed by 2 bases and J by 5 bases, leaving 19 bases between them. CDR1 is SGHRS, CDR2 YFSETQ, per germline. The CDR3 has 16 amino acids. The CDR3 DNA is TGCGCCAGCAGCTTATCTAGGGGGAAAGTGGAGACTGAAGCTTTCTTT. As protein: CASSLSRGKVETEAFF.

CDR3 amino acids: CASTYTTGGLETQYF. The CDR3 region has the DNA TGTGCCAGCACCTATACCACAGGGGGACTGGAGACCCAGTACTTC. The V call is TRBV5-4, the J call TRBJ2-5; 8 nucleotides align to TRBD1. Trimming took 6 bases from V and 5 from J; bases not matched to a gene: 12. The CDR3 is 15 amino acids. Germline V gene sequence: CDR1 SGHNT, CDR2 YYREEE (reference sequence). The variable domain in full, with the rest retrieved from reference TRBV5-4 and TRBJ2-5, is ETGVTQSPTHLIKTRGQQVTLRCSSQSGHNTVSWYQQALGQGPQFIFQYYREEENGRGNFPPRFSGLQFPNYSSELNVNALELDDSALYLCASTYTTGGLETQYFGPGTRLLVL.

This rearrangement joins TRBV4-2 to TRBJ2-7; 7 nucleotides agree with TRBD1. CDR3 size: 17 residues. Germline V gene data show CDR1 as LGHNA and CDR2 as YNFKEQ. V lost 0 bases and J lost 7; bases outside the gene matches: 15. The CDR3 reads CASSQDSGTAPSGEQYF. Written as DNA, the CDR3 is TGTGCCAGCAGCCAAGATTCCGGGACAGCACCGTCGGGGGAGCAGTACTTC.

The genes are TRBV5-1 and TRBJ2-5; TRBD1 matches 8 bases. Germline V gives CDR1 SGHRS, CDR2 YFSETQ. Trimming removed 3 bases from V and 7 bases from J; junction bases left unmatched: 2. The CDR3 has 12 amino acids. CDR3 coding DNA: TGCGCCAGCAGCTCGGACAGGGCGACCCAGTACTTC. Amino acids: CASSSDRATQYF.

This chain uses TRBV19 with TRBJ1-2; D is unresolved. V shed 0 bases and J shed 7 bases, with 9 bases lying between them. The CDR3 spans 13 residues. Germline V gene data show CDR1 as LNHDA and CDR2 as SQIVND (reference sequence). For the CDR3, the DNA is TGTGCCAGTAGTATAGATTTCGTCTTTGGCTACACCTTC. Translated: CASSIDFVFGYTF.